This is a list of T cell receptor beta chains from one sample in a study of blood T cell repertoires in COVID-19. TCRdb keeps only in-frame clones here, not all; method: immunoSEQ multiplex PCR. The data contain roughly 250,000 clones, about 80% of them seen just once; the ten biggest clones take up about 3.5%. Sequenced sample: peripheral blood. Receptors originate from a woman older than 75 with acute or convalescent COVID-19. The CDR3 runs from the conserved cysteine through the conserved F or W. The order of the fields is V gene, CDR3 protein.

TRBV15,CATSPHSGGGTGELFF
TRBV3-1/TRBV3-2,CASSHSGTSFPEQYF
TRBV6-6,CASSYGQGYYEQYF
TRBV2,CASSFRGETQYF
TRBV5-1,CASSAQKGDNYGYTF
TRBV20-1,CSASRDYEQYF
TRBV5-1,CASSSRTSADTQYF
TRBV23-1,CASSQWHDTGTGGQGTNEKLFF
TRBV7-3,CASSLSRSGVPDTQYF
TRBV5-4,CASSSRTSGSTDTQYF
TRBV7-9,CASSLPGQPTGELFF
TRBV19,CASATGGPSEAFF
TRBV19,CASSRLALGEYEQYF
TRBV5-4,CASSLVASGGEQYF
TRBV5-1,CASSPGEGDYNEQFF
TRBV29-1,CSVLTGYSNQPQHF
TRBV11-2,CASSFLGGLAGGETQYF
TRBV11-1,CASSRDSAVNEQFF
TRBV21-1,CARRRPGDPNYGYTF
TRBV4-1,CASSQEARGTGEQYF
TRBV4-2,CASSQGFRLAGGPIDEQFF
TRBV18,CASSPVTGMNTEAFF
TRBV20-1,CSASDRGNQPQHF
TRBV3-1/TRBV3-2,CASSQGDTTEAFF
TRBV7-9,CASSPGTGGGYGYTF
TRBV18,CASSTEGRANTEAFF
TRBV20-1,CSAGGQGQPQHF